This T cell receptor beta chain came from a study of T cell responses to AZD1222 COVID-19 vaccine. Sequencing was performed with immunoSEQ multiplex PCR; in TCRdb, only in-frame clones are kept and a portion is missing. Of 150,000 or so clones detected, approximately 90% appear once; the ten largest clones hold 1% to 1.5%. In regard to this clone: What it recognizes is unknown.

Findings and caveats of the study: Unmutated regions of variants are reportedly targeted by nearly half of spike-specific TCRs.

V lost 4 bases and J lost 4, with 7 bases in between. The CDR3 consists of 12 residues. Germline assignment: CDR1 MNHNY and CDR2 SVGAGI (reference sequence). The specimen comprised peripheral blood, sampled 28 days after the second AZD1222 dose. This chain links TRBV6-6 with TRBJ1-2, with D unclear. The source of this sequence is an adult who received the AZD1222 COVID-19 vaccine. CDR3 in DNA: TGTGCCAGCAGTTTCCCAGCCTATGGCTACACCTTC. Translation gives CASSFPAYGYTF.